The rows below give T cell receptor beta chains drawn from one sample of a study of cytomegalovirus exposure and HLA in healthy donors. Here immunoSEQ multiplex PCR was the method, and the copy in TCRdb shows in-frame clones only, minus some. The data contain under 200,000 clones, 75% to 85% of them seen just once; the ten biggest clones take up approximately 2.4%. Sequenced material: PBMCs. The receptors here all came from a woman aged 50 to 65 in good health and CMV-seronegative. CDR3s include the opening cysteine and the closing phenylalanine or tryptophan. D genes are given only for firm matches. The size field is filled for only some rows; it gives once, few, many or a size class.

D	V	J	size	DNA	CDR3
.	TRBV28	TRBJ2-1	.	TGTGCCAGCAGGGCTAGGGACACCTCCTACAATGAGCAGTTCTTC	CASRARDTSYNEQFF
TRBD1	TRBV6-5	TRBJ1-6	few	TGTGCCACCCGGAGGGATGAGGGGGCTGATTCACCCCTCCACTTT	CATRRDEGADSPLHF
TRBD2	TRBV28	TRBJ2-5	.	TGTGCCAGCAGATCCCCGGGACTAGCGGAACAAGAGACCCAGTACTTC	CASRSPGLAEQETQYF
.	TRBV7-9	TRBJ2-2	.	TGTGCCAGCATCCCACGACGTGACAGTAACACCGGGGAGCTGTTTTTT	CASIPRRDSNTGELFF
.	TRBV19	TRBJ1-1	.	TGTGCCAGTAAACAGGGCAACACTGAAGCTTTCTTT	CASKQGNTEAFF
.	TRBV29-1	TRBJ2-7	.	TGCAGCGTTGAAGGGGACTCCTACGAGCAGTACTTC	CSVEGDSYEQYF
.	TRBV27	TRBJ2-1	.	TGTGCCAGCAGCCGCGGGGTAGGGCCCTCCTACAATGAGCAGTTCTTC	CASSRGVGPSYNEQFF
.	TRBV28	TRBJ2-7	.	TGTGCCAGCAGTTTAACTCGGGTCTACGAGCAGTACTTC	CASSLTRVYEQYF
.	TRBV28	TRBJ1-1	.	TGTGCCAGCAGACCCACTGTGAACACTGAAGCTTTCTTT	CASRPTVNTEAFF
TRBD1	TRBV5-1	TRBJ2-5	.	TGCGCCAGCAGCTCCCGGGGGACAGGACGAGGGGAGACCCAGTACTTC	CASSSRGTGRGETQYF
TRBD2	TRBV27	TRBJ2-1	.	TGTGCCAGCAGCCTACTCGGACTAGCGGGTTACAATGAGCAGTTCTTC	CASSLLGLAGYNEQFF
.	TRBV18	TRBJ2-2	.	TGTGCCAGCTCACCACCGGGAGATACGAGGGACACCGGGGAGCTGTTTTTT	CASSPPGDTRDTGELFF
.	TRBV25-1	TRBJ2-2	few	TGTGCCAGCAGTGTGGCAGGGGCTCCGAACACCGGGGAGCTGTTTTTT	CASSVAGAPNTGELFF
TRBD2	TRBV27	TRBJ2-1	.	TGTGCCAGCAGTTTATCGATACTAGCGGGAGTAAATGAGCAGTTCTTC	CASSLSILAGVNEQFF
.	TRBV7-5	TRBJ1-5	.	TGTGTCAGAAGTTCTACTGCGGCAGGGGGCTTTTTCAATCAGCCCCAGCATTTT	CVRSSTAAGGFFNQPQHF
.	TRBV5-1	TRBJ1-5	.	TGCGCCAGCAGCTTGATCCCAGGGGAACAGCCCCAGCATTTT	CASSLIPGEQPQHF